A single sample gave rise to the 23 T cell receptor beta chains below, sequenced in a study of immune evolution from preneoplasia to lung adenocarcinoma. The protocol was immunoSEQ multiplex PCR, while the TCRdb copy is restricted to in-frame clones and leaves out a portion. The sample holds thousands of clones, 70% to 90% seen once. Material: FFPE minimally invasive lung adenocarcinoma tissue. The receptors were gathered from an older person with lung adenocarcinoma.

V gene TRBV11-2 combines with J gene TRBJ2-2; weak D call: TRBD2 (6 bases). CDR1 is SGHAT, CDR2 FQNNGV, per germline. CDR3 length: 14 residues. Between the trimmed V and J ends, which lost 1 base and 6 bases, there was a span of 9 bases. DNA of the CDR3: TGTGCCAGCAGCTTAGTGGCGGGACCCGGGGAGCTGTTTTTT. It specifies CASSLVAGPGELFF. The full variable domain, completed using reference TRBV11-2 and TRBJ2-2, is EAGVAQSPRYKIIEKRQSVAFWCNPISGHATLYWYQQILGQGPKLLIQFQNNGVVDDSQLPKDRFSAERLKGVDSTLKIQPAKLEDSAVYLCASSLVAGPGELFFGEGSRLTVL.

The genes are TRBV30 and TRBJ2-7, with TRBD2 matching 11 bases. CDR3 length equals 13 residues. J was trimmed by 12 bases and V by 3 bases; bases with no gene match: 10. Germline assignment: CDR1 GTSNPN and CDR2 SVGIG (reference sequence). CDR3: CAWRRLAGPEGYF. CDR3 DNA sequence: TGTGCCTGGAGGAGACTAGCGGGACCCGAAGGGTACTTC.

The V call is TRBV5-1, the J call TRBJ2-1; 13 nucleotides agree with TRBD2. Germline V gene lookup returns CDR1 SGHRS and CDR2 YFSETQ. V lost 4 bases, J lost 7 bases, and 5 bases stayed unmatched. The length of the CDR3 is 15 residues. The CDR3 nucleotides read TGCGCCAGCAGCCAACTAGCGGGGGGGCCGAATGAGCAGTTCTTC. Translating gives CASSQLAGGPNEQFF.

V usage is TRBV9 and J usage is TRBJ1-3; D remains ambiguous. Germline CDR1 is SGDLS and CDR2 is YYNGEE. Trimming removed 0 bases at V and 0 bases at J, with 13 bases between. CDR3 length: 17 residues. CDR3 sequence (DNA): TGTGCCAGCAGCGTAGATCTCTGGAGCGACTCTGGAAACACCATATATTTT. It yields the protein CASSVDLWSDSGNTIYF.

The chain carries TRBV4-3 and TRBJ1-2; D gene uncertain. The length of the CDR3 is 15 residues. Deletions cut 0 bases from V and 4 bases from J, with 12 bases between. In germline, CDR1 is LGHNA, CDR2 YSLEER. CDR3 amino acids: CASSQEGSGGYGYTF. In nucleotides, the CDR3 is TGCGCCAGCAGCCAAGAGGGGTCTGGAGGCTATGGCTACACCTTC.

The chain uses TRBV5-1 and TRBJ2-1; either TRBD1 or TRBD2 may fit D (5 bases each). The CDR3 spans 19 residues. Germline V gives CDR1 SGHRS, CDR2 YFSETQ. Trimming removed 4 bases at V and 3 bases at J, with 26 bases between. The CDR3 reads CASSRIGQIAAARYNEQFF. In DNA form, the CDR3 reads TGCGCCAGCAGCCGAATCGGACAAATTGCAGCGGCACGCTACAATGAGCAGTTCTTC.

The CDR3 protein is CASSATSGVFTGELFF. The CDR3 region has the DNA TGCGCCAGCAGCGCGACTAGCGGGGTGTTCACCGGGGAGCTGTTTTTT. This chain joins TRBV5-1 and TRBJ2-2, with TRBD2 matching over 11 bases. Germline loops: CDR1 SGHRS, CDR2 YFSETQ. CDR3 length: 16 residues. J was trimmed by 4 bases and V by 4 bases; bases with no gene match: 6.

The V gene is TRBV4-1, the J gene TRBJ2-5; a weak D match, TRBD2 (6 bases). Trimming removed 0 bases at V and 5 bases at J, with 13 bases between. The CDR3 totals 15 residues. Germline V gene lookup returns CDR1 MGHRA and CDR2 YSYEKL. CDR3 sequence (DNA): TGCGCCAGCAGCCAAGATGGCGGGGTCGGGGAGACCCAGTACTTC. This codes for CASSQDGGVGETQYF.

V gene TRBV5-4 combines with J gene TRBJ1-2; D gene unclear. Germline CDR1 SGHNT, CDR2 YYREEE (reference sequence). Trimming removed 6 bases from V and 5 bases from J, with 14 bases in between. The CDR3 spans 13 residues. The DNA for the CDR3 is TGTGCCAGCACCTCGGGGAGGTTGTATGGCTACACCTTC. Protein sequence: CASTSGRLYGYTF.

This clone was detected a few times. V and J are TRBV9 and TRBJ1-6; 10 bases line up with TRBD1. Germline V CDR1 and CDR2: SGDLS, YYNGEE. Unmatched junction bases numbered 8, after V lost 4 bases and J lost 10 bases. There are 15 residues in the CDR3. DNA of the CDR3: TGTGCCAGCAGCCTCCGGGACAGGGGAACCTCACCCCTCCACTTT. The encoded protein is CASSLRDRGTSPLHF.

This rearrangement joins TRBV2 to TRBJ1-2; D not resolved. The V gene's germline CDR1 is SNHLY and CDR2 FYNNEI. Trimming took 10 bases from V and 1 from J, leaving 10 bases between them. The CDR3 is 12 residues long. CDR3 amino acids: CATTGLNYGYTF. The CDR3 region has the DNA TGTGCCACCACGGGCCTTAACTATGGCTACACCTTC.

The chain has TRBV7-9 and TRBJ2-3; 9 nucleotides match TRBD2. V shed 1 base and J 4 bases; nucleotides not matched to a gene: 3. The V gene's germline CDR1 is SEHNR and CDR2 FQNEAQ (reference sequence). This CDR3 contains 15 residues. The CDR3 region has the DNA TGTGCCAGCAGCTTAGGCGGGAGGGCCTCAGATACGCAGTATTTT. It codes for CASSLGGRASDTQYF.

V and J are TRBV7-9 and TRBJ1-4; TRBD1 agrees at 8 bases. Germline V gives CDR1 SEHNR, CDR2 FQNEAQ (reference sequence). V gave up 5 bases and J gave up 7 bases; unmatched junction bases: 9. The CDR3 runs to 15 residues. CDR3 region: CASSSGGGQVEKLFF. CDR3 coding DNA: TGTGCCAGCAGCAGCGGGGGGGGACAGGTTGAAAAACTGTTTTTT.

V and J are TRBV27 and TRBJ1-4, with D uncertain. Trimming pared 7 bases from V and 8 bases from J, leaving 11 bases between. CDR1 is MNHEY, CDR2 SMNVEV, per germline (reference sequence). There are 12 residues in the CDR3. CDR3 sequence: CASTRFGEKLFF. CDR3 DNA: TGTGCCAGCACTCGCTTCGGGGAAAAACTGTTTTTT.

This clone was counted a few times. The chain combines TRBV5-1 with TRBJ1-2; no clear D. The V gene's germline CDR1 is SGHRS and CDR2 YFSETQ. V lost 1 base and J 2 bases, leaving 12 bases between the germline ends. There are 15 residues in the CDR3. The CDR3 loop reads CASSLTPVGNYGYTF. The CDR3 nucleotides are TGCGCCAGCAGCTTGACACCGGTGGGAAACTATGGCTACACCTTC.

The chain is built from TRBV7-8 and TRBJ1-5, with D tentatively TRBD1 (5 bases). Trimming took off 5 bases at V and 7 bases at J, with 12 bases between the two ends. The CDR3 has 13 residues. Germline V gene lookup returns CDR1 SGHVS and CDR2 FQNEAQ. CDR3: CASSRRQGQPQHF. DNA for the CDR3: TGTGCCAGCAGCCGTCGGCAGGGCCAGCCCCAGCATTTT.

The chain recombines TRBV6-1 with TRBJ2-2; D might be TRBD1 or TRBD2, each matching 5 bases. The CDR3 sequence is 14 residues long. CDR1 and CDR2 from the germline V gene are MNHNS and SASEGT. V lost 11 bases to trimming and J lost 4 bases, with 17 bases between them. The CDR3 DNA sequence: TGTGCCTGTCGCGAGGGGCCTGGCACCGGGGAGCTGTTTTTT. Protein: CACREGPGTGELFF.

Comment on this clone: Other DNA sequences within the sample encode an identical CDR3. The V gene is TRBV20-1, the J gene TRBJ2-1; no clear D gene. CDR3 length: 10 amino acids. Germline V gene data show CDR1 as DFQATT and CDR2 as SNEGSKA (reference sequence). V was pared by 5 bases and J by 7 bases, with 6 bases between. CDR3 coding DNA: TGCAGTGCTTTAGGGAATGAGCAGTTCTTC. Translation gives CSALGNEQFF.

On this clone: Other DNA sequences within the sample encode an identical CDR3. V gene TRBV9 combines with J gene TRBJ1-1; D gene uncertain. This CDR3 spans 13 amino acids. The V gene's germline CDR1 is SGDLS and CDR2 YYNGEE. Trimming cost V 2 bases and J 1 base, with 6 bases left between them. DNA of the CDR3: TGTGCCAGCAGCGTGACTGAGAACACTGAAGCTTTCTTT. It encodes CASSVTENTEAFF.

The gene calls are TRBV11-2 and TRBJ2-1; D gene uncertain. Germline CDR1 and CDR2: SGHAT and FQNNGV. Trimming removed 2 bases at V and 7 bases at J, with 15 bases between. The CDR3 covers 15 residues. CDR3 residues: CASSLPLLGWNEQFF. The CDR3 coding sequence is TGTGCCAGCAGCTTACCCCTCCTCGGGTGGAATGAGCAGTTCTTC.

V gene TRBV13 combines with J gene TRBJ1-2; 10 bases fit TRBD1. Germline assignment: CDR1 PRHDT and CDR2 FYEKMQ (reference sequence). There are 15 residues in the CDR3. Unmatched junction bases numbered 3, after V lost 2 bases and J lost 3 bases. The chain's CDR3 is CASSLWTGGDYGYTF. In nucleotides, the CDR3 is TGTGCCAGCAGCTTATGGACAGGGGGGGACTATGGCTACACCTTC.

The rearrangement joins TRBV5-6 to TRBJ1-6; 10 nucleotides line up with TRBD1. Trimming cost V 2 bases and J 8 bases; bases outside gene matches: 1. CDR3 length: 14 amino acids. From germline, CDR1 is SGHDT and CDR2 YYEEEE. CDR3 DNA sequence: TGTGCCAGCAGCTTCGGGACAGGGGATTCACCCCTCCACTTT. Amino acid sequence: CASSFGTGDSPLHF.

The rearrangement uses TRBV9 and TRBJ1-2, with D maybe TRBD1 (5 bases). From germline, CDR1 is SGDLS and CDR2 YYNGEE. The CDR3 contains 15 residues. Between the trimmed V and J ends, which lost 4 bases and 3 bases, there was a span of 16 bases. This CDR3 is CASSPRSWGDYGYTF. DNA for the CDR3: TGTGCCAGCAGCCCCCGGTCCTGGGGGGACTATGGCTACACCTTC.